The next 14 T cell receptor beta chains were all read from a single sample in a study of T cell repertoires in cytomegalovirus infection. One entry per CDR3 protein, called by TCRdb with MiXCR from the reads. The sample includes roughly 230,000 distinct CDR3 sequences, 15% to 20% of them seen just once. Sample: CD8+ T cells from PBMCs. The receptors were gathered from a human donor in good health (CMV status not recorded). Some clones in this sample may be carry-over from other donors' samples.

The table lists this clonotype with many counts. The genes are TRBV11-2 and TRBJ2-1, with D uncertain. With 8 bases removed from V and 4 bases from J, the gap between germline ends came to 9 bases. CDR3 length equals 12 residues. The germline V gene encodes CDR1 SGHAT and CDR2 FQNNGV. The CDR3 DNA sequence: TGTGCCAGCCGTGAGGATTACAATGAGCAGTTCTTC. This gives the protein CASREDYNEQFF.

The chain couples TRBV28 to TRBJ2-2; 8 nucleotides match TRBD1. Germline loops: CDR1 MDHEN, CDR2 SYDVKM. V lost 5 bases and J lost 6; bases outside the gene matches: 8. The CDR3 extends over 15 amino acids. CDR3 sequence: CASSLGQGAAGELFF. In DNA, the CDR3 is TGTGCCAGCAGTCTCGGGCAGGGGGCCGCCGGGGAGCTGTTTTTT.

The chain joins TRBV6-2 or TRBV6-3 to TRBJ1-2; D may be TRBD1 (5 bases). Deletions cut 7 bases from V and 5 bases from J, with 20 bases between. CDR1 and CDR2 from the germline V gene are MNHEY and SVGEGT. The CDR3 consists of 15 residues. For the CDR3, the DNA is TGTGCCAGCAATTCCTTCGGGGGGGACGATTATGGCTACACCTTC. It is translated as CASNSFGGDDYGYTF.

The CDR3 protein is CASSFGGGAYNEQFF. CDR3 nucleotides: TGTGCCAGCAGTTTCGGGGGGGGCGCATACAATGAGCAGTTCTTC. The rearrangement links TRBV28 to TRBJ2-1, with 8 bases that match TRBD2. Germline V lookup: CDR1 MDHEN, CDR2 SYDVKM. This CDR3 comprises 15 residues. The V gene end was trimmed by 3 bases and the J gene end by 4 bases; junction bases not matched to a gene: 5. Full variable domain (remainder filled in from reference TRBV28 and TRBJ2-1): DVKVTQSSRYLVKRTGEKVFLECVQDMDHENMFWYRQDPGLGLRLIYFSYDVKMKEKGDIPEGYSVSREKKERFSLILESASTNQTSMYLCASSFGGGAYNEQFFGPGTRLTVL.

In nucleotides, the CDR3 is TGTGCCAGCAGTTACTCGTATGGATGGGGCCTGGAGACCCAGTACTTC. Encoded protein: CASSYSYGWGLETQYF. This rearrangement joins TRBV6-8 to TRBJ2-5; D might be TRBD1 (5 bases). Looked up from germline, CDR1 is MNHGY and CDR2 is SAAAGT. This CDR3 is 16 amino acids long. V dropped 0 bases and J dropped 5 bases, with 16 bases sitting between them.

The chain employs TRBV27 and TRBJ1-6, with D possibly being TRBD1 (5 bases). V shed 7 bases and J shed 9 bases, with 16 bases lying between them. The CDR3 runs 14 residues. Germline V gives CDR1 MNHEY, CDR2 SMNVEV (reference sequence). CDR3 nucleotide sequence: TGTGCCAGCAAGGGCCGGGGGGAACGTTCACCCCTCCACTTT. Amino acids: CASKGRGERSPLHF.

This clonotype was seen repeatedly, ten times or more. The genes are TRBV29-1 and TRBJ2-1; possibly TRBD2 for D (7 bases). The CDR3 consists of 14 residues. Germline assignment: CDR1 SQVTM and CDR2 ANQGSEA. V was cut by 6 bases and J by 7 bases, with 19 bases left in between. The CDR3, as DNA: TGCAGCGTCCTTGTCCTGGGGGGGCAGAATGAGCAGTTCTTC. It encodes CSVLVLGGQNEQFF.

This clonotype has at least ten counts. The chain combines TRBV7-9 with TRBJ1-6; D is unclear. The germline gives CDR1 SEHNR, CDR2 FQNEAQ (reference sequence). The V and J ends lost 6 bases and 6 bases respectively, with 12 bases between them. The CDR3 sequence is 14 residues long. This chain's CDR3 is CASRPTQINSPLHF. CDR3 coding DNA: TGTGCCAGCAGACCGACACAGATTAATTCACCCCTCCACTTT.

At least ten counts were recorded for this clonotype. The chain joins TRBV7-2 to TRBJ2-2; no firm D call. V was shortened by 3 bases and J by 2 bases, with 1 base between the two germline ends. Germline assignment: CDR1 SGHTA and CDR2 FQGNSA. This CDR3 comprises 12 residues. This CDR3 reads CASSFNTGELFF. CDR3 bases: TGTGCCAGCAGCTTTAACACCGGGGAGCTGTTTTTT.

This clonotype was recorded many times. This chain joins TRBV28 and TRBJ2-7; D is unclear. The germline CDR1 and CDR2 sequences are MDHEN and SYDVKM. V dropped 3 bases and J dropped 4 bases, with 10 bases sitting between them. The CDR3 contains 13 residues. The CDR3 is CASSFVDSYEQYF. CDR3 in DNA: TGTGCCAGCAGTTTCGTAGATTCATACGAGCAGTACTTC. The variable domain in full, with the rest retrieved from reference TRBV28 and TRBJ2-7, is DVKVTQSSRYLVKRTGEKVFLECVQDMDHENMFWYRQDPGLGLRLIYFSYDVKMKEKGDIPEGYSVSREKKERFSLILESASTNQTSMYLCASSFVDSYEQYFGPGTRLTVT.

This clonotype was observed at least ten times. The V gene is TRBV6-5, the J gene TRBJ1-1; 7 bases fit TRBD1. Germline lookup yields CDR1 MNHEY and CDR2 SVGAGI. The CDR3 sequence is 14 residues long. V lost 2 bases and J lost 5; bases outside the gene matches: 5. For the CDR3, the DNA is TGTGCCAGCAGTTACGCAGGGGGGGAAACTGAAGCTTTCTTT. Its protein is CASSYAGGETEAFF.

This clonotype was seen a handful of times. The genes are TRBV27 and TRBJ1-1; D uncertain. CDR3 length equals 17 residues. V lost 1 base to trimming and J lost 0 bases, with 15 bases between them. The germline V gene encodes CDR1 MNHEY and CDR2 SMNVEV (reference sequence). The CDR3 reads CASSLLPLGGMNTEAFF. CDR3 nucleotides: TGTGCCAGCAGTTTATTACCGTTAGGAGGGATGAACACTGAAGCTTTCTTT.

The chain couples TRBV6-5 to TRBJ2-1; D possibly corresponds to TRBD2 (5 bases). Germline lookup yields CDR1 MNHEY and CDR2 SVGAGI. CDR3 length equals 16 residues. Trimming removed 2 bases from V and 3 bases from J, with 14 bases in between. The CDR3 spells CASSYLDGGIYNEQFF. The CDR3 DNA reads as TGTGCCAGCAGTTACCTCGACGGAGGAATCTACAATGAGCAGTTCTTC.

The CDR3 sequence is CASSEGKETDTQYF. CDR3 in DNA: TGTGCCAGCAGTGAAGGGAAGGAAACAGATACGCAGTATTTT. The chain joins TRBV25-1 to TRBJ2-3; D is undetermined. The CDR3 extends over 14 amino acids. V lost 2 bases and J 3 bases, leaving 9 bases between the germline ends. The germline gives CDR1 MGHDK, CDR2 SYGVNS. Variable domain in full (rest from reference TRBV25-1 and TRBJ2-3): EADIYQTPRYLVIGTGKKITLECSQTMGHDKMYWYQQDPGMELHLIHYSYGVNSTEKGDLSSESTVSRIRTEHFPLTLESARPSHTSQYLCASSEGKETDTQYFGPGTRLTVL.